The present T cell receptor beta chain was sequenced within a study of T-cell memory formation after mild COVID-19. TCRdb re-called the 5' RACE reads through MiXCR, storing one row per CDR3 protein. The sample lists fewer than 550,000 distinct CDR3 sequences; 20% were seen once. Trimming cost V 4 bases and J 5 bases; bases outside gene matches: 9. CDR1 is MGHRA and CDR2 is YSYEKL in the germline V gene. The CDR3 is 15 amino acids. In its sample, this clonotype was seen a few times. Sequencing was performed on PBMCs or a T cell subset sorted from them (not recorded which). The J gene is TRBJ2-7, the V gene TRBV4-1; 9 nucleotides agree with TRBD2. This receptor was identified in an adult woman who had mild COVID-19 (a few samples of this study predate the infection). Cell type and time point are not known. The CDR3 nucleotides are TGCGCCAGCAGCCTATCCGTGGCGGGGGGGCACGAGCAGTACTTC. Translated: CASSLSVAGGHEQYF.